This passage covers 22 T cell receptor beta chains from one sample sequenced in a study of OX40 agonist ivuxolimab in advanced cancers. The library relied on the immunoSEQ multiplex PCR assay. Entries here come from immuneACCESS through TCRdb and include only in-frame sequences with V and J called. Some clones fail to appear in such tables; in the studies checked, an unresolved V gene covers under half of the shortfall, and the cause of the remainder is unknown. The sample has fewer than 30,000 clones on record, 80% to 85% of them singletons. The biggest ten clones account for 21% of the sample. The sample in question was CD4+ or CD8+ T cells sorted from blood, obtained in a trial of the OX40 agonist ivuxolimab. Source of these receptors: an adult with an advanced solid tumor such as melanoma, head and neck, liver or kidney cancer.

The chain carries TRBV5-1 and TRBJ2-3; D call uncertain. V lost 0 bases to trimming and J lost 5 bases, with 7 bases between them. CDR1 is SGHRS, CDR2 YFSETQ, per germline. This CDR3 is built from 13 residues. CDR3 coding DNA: TGCGCCAGCAGCTTGGTCTCAAGAGATACGCAGTATTTT. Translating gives CASSLVSRDTQYF. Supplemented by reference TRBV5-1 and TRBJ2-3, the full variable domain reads KAGVTQTPRYLIKTRGQQVTLSCSPISGHRSVSWYQQTPGQGLQFLFEYFSETQRNKGNFPGRFSGRQFSNSRSEMNVSTLELGDSALYLCASSLVSRDTQYFGPGTRLTVL.

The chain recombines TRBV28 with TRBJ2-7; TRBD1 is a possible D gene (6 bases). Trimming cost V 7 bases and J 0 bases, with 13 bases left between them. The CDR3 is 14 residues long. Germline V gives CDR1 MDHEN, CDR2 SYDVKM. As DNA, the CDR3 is TGTGCCAGCACCCCGACAGGTAGCTCCTACGAGCAGTACTTC. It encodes CASTPTGSSYEQYF.

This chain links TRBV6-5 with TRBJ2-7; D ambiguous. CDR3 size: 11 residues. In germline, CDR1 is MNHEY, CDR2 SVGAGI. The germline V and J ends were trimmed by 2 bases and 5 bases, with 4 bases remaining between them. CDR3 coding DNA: TGTGCCAGCAGTTACGCCAACGAGCAGTACTTC. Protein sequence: CASSYANEQYF.

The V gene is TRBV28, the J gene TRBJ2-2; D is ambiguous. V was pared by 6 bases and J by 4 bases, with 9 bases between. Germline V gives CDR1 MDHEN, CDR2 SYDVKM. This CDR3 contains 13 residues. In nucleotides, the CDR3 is TGTGCCAGCAGCAAACCCGGCACCGGGGAGCTGTTTTTT. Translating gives CASSKPGTGELFF.

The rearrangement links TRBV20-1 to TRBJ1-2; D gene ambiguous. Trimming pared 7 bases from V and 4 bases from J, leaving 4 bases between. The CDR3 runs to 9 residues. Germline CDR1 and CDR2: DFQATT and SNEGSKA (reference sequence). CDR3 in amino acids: CSVVYGYTF. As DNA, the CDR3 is TGCAGTGTAGTCTATGGCTACACCTTC.

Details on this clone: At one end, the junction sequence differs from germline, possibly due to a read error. The CDR3 nucleotides read TGTGCCAGCACCTTAGGTAATGAGCAGTTCTTC. Translating it yields CASTLGNEQFF. The chain has TRBV11-2 and TRBJ2-1; D ambiguous. This CDR3 contains 11 residues. Germline CDR1 SGHAT, CDR2 FQNNGV.

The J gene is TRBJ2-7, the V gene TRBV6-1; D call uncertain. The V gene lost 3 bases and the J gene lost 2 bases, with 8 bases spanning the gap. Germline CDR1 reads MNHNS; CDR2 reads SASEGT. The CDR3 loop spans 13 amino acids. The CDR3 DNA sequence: TGTGCCAGCAGTGATAGGAATCCCTACGAGCAGTACTTC. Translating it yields CASSDRNPYEQYF.

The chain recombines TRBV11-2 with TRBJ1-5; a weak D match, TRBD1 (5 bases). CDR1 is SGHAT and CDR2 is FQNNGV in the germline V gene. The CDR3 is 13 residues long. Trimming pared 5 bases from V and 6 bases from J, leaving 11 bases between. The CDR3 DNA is TGTGCCAGCAGCGGTACGGGGGTTCAGCCCCAGCATTTT. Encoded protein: CASSGTGVQPQHF.

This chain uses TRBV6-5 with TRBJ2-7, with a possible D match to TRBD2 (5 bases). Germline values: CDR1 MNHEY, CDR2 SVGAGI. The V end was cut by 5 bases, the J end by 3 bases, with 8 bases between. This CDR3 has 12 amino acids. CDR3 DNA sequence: TGTGCCAGCAGTGACGGGGTCTACGAGCAGTACTTC. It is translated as CASSDGVYEQYF.

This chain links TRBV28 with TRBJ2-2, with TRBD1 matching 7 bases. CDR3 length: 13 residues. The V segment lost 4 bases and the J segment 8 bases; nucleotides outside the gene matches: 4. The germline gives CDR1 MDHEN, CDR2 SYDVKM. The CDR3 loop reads CASSSDRAGELFF. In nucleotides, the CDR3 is TGTGCCAGCAGTTCCGACAGGGCAGGGGAGCTGTTTTTT.

The CDR3 here is CASSFRTSGATDTQYF. CDR3 nucleotides: TGTGCCAGCAGCTTCCGGACTAGCGGGGCCACAGATACGCAGTATTTT. J is TRBJ2-3 and V is TRBV7-2, with 12 bases that match TRBD2. Germline-derived CDR1 and CDR2 are SGHTA and FQGNSA. CDR3 length: 16 amino acids. The junction had 3 bases not matched to a gene; V was cut back by 3 bases and J by 2 bases.

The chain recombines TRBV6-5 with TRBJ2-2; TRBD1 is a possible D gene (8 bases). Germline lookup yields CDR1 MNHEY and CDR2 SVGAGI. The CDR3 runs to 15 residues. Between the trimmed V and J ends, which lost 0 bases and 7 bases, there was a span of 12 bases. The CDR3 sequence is CASSYSNRGGGELFF. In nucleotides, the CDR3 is TGTGCCAGCAGTTACTCCAACAGGGGGGGCGGGGAGCTGTTTTTT.

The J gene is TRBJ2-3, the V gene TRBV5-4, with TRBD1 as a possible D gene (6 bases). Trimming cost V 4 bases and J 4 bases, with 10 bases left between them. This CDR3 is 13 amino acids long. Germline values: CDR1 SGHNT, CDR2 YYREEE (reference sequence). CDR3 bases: TGTGCCAGCAGCGGGACAATTTCAGATACGCAGTATTTT. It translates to CASSGTISDTQYF.

In DNA, the CDR3 is TGTGCCAGCAGCTTTTTAGATGGGTCCTCGTCGGCGTTCTTC. Translated: CASSFLDGSSSAFF. The J gene is TRBJ2-1, the V gene TRBV11-2, with D unclear. V dropped 3 bases and J dropped 15 bases, with 21 bases sitting between them. The CDR3 extends over 14 amino acids. Germline V gene lookup returns CDR1 SGHAT and CDR2 FQNNGV.

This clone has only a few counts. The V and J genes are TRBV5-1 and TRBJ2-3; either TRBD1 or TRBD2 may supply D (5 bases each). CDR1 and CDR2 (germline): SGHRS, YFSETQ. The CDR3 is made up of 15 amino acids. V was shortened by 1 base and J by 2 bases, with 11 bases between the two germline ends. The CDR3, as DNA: TGCGCCAGCAGCTTGAGTGGGGACCTCACAGATACGCAGTATTTT. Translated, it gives CASSLSGDLTDTQYF.

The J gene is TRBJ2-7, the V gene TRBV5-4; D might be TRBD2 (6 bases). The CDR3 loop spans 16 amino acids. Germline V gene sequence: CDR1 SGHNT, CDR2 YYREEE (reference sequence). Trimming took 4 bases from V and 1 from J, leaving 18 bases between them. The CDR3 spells CASSTKPRDFSYEQYF. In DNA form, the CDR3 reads TGTGCCAGCAGCACAAAGCCCCGGGACTTTTCCTACGAGCAGTACTTC.

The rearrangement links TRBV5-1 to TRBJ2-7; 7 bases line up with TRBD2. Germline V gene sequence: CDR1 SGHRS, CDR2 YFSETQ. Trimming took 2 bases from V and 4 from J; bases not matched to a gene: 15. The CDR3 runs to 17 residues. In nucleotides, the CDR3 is TGCGCCAGCAGCTTCCGAACTAGCGTCACGGTGGGTTACGAGCAGTACTTC. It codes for CASSFRTSVTVGYEQYF.

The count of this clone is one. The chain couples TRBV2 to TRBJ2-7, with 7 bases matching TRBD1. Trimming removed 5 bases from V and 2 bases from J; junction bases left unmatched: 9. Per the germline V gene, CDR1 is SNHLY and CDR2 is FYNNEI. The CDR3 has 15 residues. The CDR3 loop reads CASSPTGVLPYEQYF. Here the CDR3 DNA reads TGTGCCAGCAGTCCAACAGGGGTATTACCCTACGAGCAGTACTTC.

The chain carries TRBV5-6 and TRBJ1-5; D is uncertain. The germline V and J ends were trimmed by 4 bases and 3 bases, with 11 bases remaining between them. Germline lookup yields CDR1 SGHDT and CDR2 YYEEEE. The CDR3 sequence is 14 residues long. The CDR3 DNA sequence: TGTGCCAGCAGCCCCAGAGGGCTCAATCAGCCCCAGCATTTT. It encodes CASSPRGLNQPQHF.

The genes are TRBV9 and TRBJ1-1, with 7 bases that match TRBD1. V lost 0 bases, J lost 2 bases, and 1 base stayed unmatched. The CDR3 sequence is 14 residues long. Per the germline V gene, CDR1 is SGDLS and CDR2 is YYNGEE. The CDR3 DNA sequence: TGTGCCAGCAGCGTAGGGGACAGCAACACTGAAGCTTTCTTT. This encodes CASSVGDSNTEAFF. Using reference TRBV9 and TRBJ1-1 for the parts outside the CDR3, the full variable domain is DSGVTQTPKHLITATGQRVTLRCSPRSGDLSVYWYQQSLDQGLQFLIQYYNGEERAKGNILERFSAQQFPDLHSELNLSSLELGDSALYFCASSVGDSNTEAFFGQGTRLTVV.

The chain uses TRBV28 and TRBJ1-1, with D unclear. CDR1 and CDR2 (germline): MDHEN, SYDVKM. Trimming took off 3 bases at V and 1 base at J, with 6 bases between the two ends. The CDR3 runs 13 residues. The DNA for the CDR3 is TGTGCCAGCAGTTTGGGCCGGAACACTGAAGCTTTCTTT. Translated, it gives CASSLGRNTEAFF.

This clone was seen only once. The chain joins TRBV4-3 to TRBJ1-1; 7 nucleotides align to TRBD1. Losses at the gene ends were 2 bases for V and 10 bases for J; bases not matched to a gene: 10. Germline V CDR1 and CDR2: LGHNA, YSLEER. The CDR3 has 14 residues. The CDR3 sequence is CASSQSEGASIAFF. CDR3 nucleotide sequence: TGCGCCAGCAGCCAATCCGAGGGGGCGAGTATAGCTTTCTTT.